A single sample is the source of the 23 T cell receptor beta chains below, sequenced in a study of T cell responses to AZD1222 COVID-19 vaccine. Repertoires were generated with immunoSEQ multiplex PCR, while TCRdb's copy carries only in-frame clones and drops some. The table shows some 120,000 clones, with 88% occurring only once. This material consisted of peripheral blood, taken on day 0 of AZD1222 vaccination. These receptors all come from an adult in good health.

The chain recombines TRBV11-2 with TRBJ1-2, with D possibly being TRBD1 (5 bases). Trimming left V 5 bases short and J 9 bases short, with 22 bases between. CDR3 size: 15 residues. In germline, CDR1 is SGHAT, CDR2 FQNNGV. The CDR3 nucleotides are TGTGCCAGCAGCCCAGACCAGGGTCTTCCCTTGAGCTACACCTTC. The encoded protein is CASSPDQGLPLSYTF.

Written as DNA, the CDR3 is TGCGCCAGCAGTGAGGGTAGCGAGACAGATACGCAGTATTTT. Amino acid sequence: CASSEGSETDTQYF. The rearrangement joins TRBV10-2 to TRBJ2-3; D is possibly TRBD2 (5 bases). Per the germline V gene, CDR1 is WSHSY and CDR2 is SAAADI. The CDR3 runs 14 residues. Trimming removed 2 bases at V and 3 bases at J, with 9 bases between.

The chain links TRBV6-2 or TRBV6-3 to TRBJ1-4, with 8 bases fitting TRBD1. The CDR3 runs to 16 residues. With V trimmed by 2 bases and J by 11 bases, 13 bases remained unmatched. Germline V gene data show CDR1 as MNHEY and CDR2 as SVGEGT. The CDR3 region has the DNA TGTGCCAGCAGTTACGAGCCAGGGGGCGACCCGCGGAAACTGTTTTTT. This sequence encodes CASSYEPGGDPRKLFF.

V and J are TRBV5-1 and TRBJ2-2; 14 bases map to TRBD2. Trimming took 4 bases from V and 6 from J; bases not matched to a gene: 5. This CDR3 has 16 residues. Germline V lookup: CDR1 SGHRS, CDR2 YFSETQ. The CDR3 DNA reads TGCGCCAGCAGCGGCGGACTAGCGGGGGGAGCCGGGGAGCTGTTTTTT. Amino acids: CASSGGLAGGAGELFF.

This sequence joins TRBV5-1 and TRBJ2-2, with D hard to call. The V end lost 1 base, the J end lost 2 bases, and 12 bases lay between the germline ends. This CDR3 spans 16 amino acids. CDR1 SGHRS and CDR2 YFSETQ come from the germline V gene. CDR3 residues: CASSLLGGGNTGELFF. The CDR3 coding sequence is TGCGCCAGCAGCTTGCTCGGCGGCGGAAACACCGGGGAGCTGTTTTTT.

The V and J genes are TRBV10-2 and TRBJ1-4; D is possibly TRBD1 (6 bases). The CDR3 runs to 13 residues. Trimming shortened V by 9 bases and J by 7 bases, and 15 bases separated the two germline ends. Per germline, CDR1 WSHSY and CDR2 SAAADI. CDR3 nucleotide sequence: TGCGCCAGTAAACAGGGTGAGGGTGAAAAACTGTTTTTT. It is translated as CASKQGEGEKLFF.

This chain uses TRBV11-2 with TRBJ2-3; TRBD2 might be the D (5 bases). The CDR3 consists of 12 residues. Germline V gene sequence: CDR1 SGHAT, CDR2 FQNNGV. V gave up 0 bases and J gave up 14 bases, with 12 bases separating them. In DNA form, the CDR3 reads TGTGCCAGCAGCTTAGAAGCCTCGGAGGCGTATTTT. Its protein product is CASSLEASEAYF.

The chain recombines TRBV6-1 with TRBJ1-3; 9 bases align to TRBD1. This CDR3 is built from 16 residues. Germline CDR1 is MNHNS and CDR2 is SASEGT. The ends lost 3 bases at V and 3 bases at J; junction bases unmatched: 6. The CDR3 sequence is CASSEGQGLGGNTIYF. The CDR3 DNA follows: TGTGCCAGCAGTGAGGGACAGGGTCTAGGTGGAAACACCATATATTTT.

The rearrangement joins TRBV27 to TRBJ1-4, with D tentatively TRBD1 (5 bases). The CDR3 totals 13 residues. Between the trimmed V and J ends, which lost 3 bases and 8 bases, there was a span of 10 bases. Germline V lookup: CDR1 MNHEY, CDR2 SMNVEV (reference sequence). The chain's CDR3 is CASSFTGREKLFF. CDR3 sequence (DNA): TGTGCCAGCAGTTTCACAGGAAGGGAAAAACTGTTTTTT.

V is TRBV5-8 and J is TRBJ1-5; no clear D. There are 15 residues in the CDR3. Per the germline V gene, CDR1 is SGHTS and CDR2 is YDEGEE. Trimming took 5 bases from V and 3 from J, leaving 15 bases between them. CDR3 residues: CASRTKERANQPQHF. CDR3 nucleotides: TGTGCCAGCAGGACCAAAGAGAGGGCCAATCAGCCCCAGCATTTT.

The table lists this clone with a count of one. V gene TRBV3-1 (or the pseudogene TRBV3-2) combines with J gene TRBJ2-2, with TRBD1 identical over 8 bases. This CDR3 has 14 amino acids. CDR1 and CDR2 from the germline V gene are LGHDT and YNNKEL (reference sequence). The V gene end was trimmed by 7 bases and the J gene end by 6 bases; junction bases not matched to a gene: 7. The CDR3 coding sequence is TGTGCCAGCATCAACCAGGGGGCGCCCGGGGAGCTGTTTTTT. Amino acids: CASINQGAPGELFF.

This clone was seen only once. The chain combines TRBV3-1 (or the pseudogene TRBV3-2) with TRBJ1-2; maybe TRBD1 (5 bases). Trimming took off 4 bases at V and 8 bases at J, with 8 bases between the two ends. The CDR3 sequence is 11 residues long. Germline V gives CDR1 LGHDT, CDR2 YNNKEL (reference sequence). The CDR3 DNA follows: TGTGCCAGCAGCCTCAACAGGGGCTACACCTTC. This gives the protein CASSLNRGYTF.

The chain couples TRBV7-3 to TRBJ1-2, with 9 bases matching TRBD1. Per the germline V gene, CDR1 is SGHTA and CDR2 is FQGTGA. Unmatched junction bases numbered 4, after V lost 5 bases and J lost 6 bases. CDR3 length equals 13 residues. The CDR3 DNA reads TGTGCCAGCAGCACGGGGACAGGGAATGGCTACACCTTC. Translating gives CASSTGTGNGYTF.

The chain links TRBV7-9 to TRBJ1-6; D gene uncertain. Trimming shortened V by 3 bases and J by 0 bases, and 6 bases separated the two germline ends. In germline, CDR1 is SEHNR, CDR2 FQNEAQ (reference sequence). The CDR3 runs to 15 residues. The CDR3 coding sequence is TGTGCCAGCAGCTTTCAGAGCTCCTATAATTCACCCCTCCACTTT. It specifies CASSFQSSYNSPLHF. Based on the CDR3 plus reference TRBV7-9 and TRBJ1-6, the full variable domain is DTGVSQNPRHKITKRGQNVTFRCDPISEHNRLYWYRQTLGQGPEFLTYFQNEAQLEKSRLLSDRFSAERPKGSFSTLEIQRTEQGDSAMYLCASSFQSSYNSPLHFGNGTRLTVT.

The chain recombines TRBV18 with TRBJ1-1; a weak D match, TRBD1 (5 bases). Trimming removed 3 bases at V and 7 bases at J, with 15 bases between. The CDR3 loop spans 14 amino acids. CDR1 KGHSH and CDR2 LQKENI come from the germline V gene. CDR3 sequence (DNA): TGTGCCAGCTCACCTCGAGGAGGGGCGGGTGAAGCTTTCTTT. Protein sequence: CASSPRGGAGEAFF.

The V and J genes are TRBV7-9 and TRBJ1-5; 10 bases align to TRBD1. V dropped 1 base and J dropped 0; count of bases not matched to a gene: 3. The CDR3 spans 17 residues. Germline CDR1 is SEHNR and CDR2 is FQNEAQ (reference sequence). This chain's CDR3 is CASSLGQGARSNQPQHF. Written as DNA, the CDR3 is TGTGCCAGCAGCTTAGGACAGGGGGCGCGTAGCAATCAGCCCCAGCATTTT.

The rearrangement joins TRBV10-1 to TRBJ2-7; the D is unclear. Germline-derived CDR1 and CDR2 are WNHNN and SYGVQD (reference sequence). Trimming shortened V by 5 bases and J by 1 base, and 9 bases separated the two germline ends. The CDR3 contains 13 residues. CDR3 DNA sequence: TGCGCCAGCAGTCCAGGACGGTCCTACGAGCAGTACTTC. It translates to CASSPGRSYEQYF.

The chain has TRBV6-5 and TRBJ1-3; the match to TRBD1 covers 10 bases. V shed 5 bases and J 0 bases; nucleotides not matched to a gene: 1. CDR3 length: 15 amino acids. Looked up from germline, CDR1 is MNHEY and CDR2 is SVGAGI. This CDR3 is CASSRTGGSGNTIYF. The CDR3 DNA sequence: TGTGCCAGCAGTCGGACAGGGGGCTCTGGAAACACCATATATTTT.

The chain is built from TRBV18 and TRBJ1-5; the D gene is possibly TRBD1 (6 bases). The CDR3 has 16 residues. V was pared by 2 bases and J by 0 bases, with 11 bases between. The V gene's germline CDR1 is KGHSH and CDR2 LQKENI. The CDR3 bases are TGTGCCAGCTCACCAGACAGGCTGTCTAGCAATCAGCCCCAGCATTTT. It translates to CASSPDRLSSNQPQHF.

This chain links TRBV19 with TRBJ2-2; D perhaps matches TRBD1 (5 bases). The V gene's germline CDR1 is LNHDA and CDR2 SQIVND (reference sequence). Between the trimmed V and J ends, which lost 1 base and 10 bases, there was a span of 16 bases. This CDR3 comprises 15 residues. The CDR3 nucleotides read TGTGCCAGTAGTATAGCCGGCAGGGCGATCGTGGAGCTGTTTTTT. Protein product: CASSIAGRAIVELFF.

The chain uses TRBV27 and TRBJ2-7; 11 bases agree with TRBD2. This CDR3 comprises 17 residues. The V gene end was trimmed by 2 bases and the J gene end by 6 bases; junction bases not matched to a gene: 12. Germline CDR1 and CDR2: MNHEY and SMNVEV (reference sequence). The CDR3 DNA sequence: TGTGCCAGCAGTTTAGGAAGAGAACTTAGCGGGAGGGGCGAGCAGTACTTC. This sequence encodes CASSLGRELSGRGEQYF.

The chain links TRBV6-2 or TRBV6-3 to TRBJ1-5, with D possibly TRBD1 on 5 matching bases. CDR1 and CDR2 (germline): MNHEY, SVGEGT. The length of the CDR3 is 13 residues. The ends were cut back, 7 bases at V and 5 bases at J, with 12 bases in the middle. As DNA, the CDR3 is TGTGCCAGCACCCCTATCAGGGATCAGCCCCAGCATTTT. Amino acid sequence: CASTPIRDQPQHF.

The chain carries TRBV24-1 and TRBJ1-5; TRBD1 matches 8 bases. J was trimmed by 3 bases and V by 5 bases; bases with no gene match: 5. This CDR3 contains 15 residues. Looked up from germline, CDR1 is KGHDR and CDR2 is SFDVKD. The CDR3 nucleotides are TGTGCCACCAGTGGAAGGACAGGGCTCAATCAGCCCCAGCATTTT. This codes for CATSGRTGLNQPQHF.